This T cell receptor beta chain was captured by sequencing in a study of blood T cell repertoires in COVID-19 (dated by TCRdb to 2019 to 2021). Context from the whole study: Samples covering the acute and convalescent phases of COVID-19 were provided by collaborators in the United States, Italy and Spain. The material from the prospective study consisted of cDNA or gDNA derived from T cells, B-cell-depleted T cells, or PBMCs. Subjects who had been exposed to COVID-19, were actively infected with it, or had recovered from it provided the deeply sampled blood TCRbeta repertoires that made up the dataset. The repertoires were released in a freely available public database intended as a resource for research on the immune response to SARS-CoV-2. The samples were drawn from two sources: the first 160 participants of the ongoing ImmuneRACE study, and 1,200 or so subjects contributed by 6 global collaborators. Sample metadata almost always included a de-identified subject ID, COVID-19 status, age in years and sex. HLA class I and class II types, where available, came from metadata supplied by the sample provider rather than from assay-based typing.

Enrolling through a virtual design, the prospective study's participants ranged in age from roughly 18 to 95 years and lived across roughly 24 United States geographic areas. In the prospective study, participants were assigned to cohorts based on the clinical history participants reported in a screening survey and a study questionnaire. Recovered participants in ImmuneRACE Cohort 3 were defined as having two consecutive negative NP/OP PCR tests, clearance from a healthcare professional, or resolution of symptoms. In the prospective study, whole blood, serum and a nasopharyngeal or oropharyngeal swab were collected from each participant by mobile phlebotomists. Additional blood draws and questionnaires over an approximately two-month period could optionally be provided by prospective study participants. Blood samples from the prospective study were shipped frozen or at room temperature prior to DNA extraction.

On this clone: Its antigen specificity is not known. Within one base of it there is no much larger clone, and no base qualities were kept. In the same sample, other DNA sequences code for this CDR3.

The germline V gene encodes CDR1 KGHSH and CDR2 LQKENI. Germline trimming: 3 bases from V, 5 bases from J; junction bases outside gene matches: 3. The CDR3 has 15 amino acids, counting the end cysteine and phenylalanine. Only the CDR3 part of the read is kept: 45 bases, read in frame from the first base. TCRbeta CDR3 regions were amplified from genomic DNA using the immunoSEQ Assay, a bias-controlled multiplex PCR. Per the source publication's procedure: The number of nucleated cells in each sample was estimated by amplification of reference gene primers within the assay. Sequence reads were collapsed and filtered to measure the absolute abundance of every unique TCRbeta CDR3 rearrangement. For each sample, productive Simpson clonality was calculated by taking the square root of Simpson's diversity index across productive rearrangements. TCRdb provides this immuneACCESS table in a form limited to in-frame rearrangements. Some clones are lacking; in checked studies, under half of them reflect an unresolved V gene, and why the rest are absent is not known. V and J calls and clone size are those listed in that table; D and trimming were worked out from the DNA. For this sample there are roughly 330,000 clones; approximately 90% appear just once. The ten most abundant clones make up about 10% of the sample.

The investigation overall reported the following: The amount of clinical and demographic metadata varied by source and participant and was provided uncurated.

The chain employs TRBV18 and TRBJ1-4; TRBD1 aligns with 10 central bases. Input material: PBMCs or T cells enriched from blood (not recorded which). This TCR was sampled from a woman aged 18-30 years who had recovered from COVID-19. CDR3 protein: CASSPPGQGNEKLFF. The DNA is TGTGCCAGCTCACCCCCGGGACAGGGGAATGAAAAACTGTTTTTT.